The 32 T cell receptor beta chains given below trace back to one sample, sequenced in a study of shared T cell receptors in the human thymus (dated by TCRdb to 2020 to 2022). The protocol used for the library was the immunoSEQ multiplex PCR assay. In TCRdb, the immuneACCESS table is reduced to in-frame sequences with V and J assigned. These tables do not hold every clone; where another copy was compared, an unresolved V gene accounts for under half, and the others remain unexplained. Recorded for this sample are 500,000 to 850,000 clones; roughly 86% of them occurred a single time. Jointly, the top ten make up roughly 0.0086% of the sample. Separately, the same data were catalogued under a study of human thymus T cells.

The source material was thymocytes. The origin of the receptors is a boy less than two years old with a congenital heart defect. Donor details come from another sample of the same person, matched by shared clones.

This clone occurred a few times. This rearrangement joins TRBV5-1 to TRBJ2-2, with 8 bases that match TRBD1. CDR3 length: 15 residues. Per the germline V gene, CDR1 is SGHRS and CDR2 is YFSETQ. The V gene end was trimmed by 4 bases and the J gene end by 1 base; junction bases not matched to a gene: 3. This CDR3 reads CASSTDRENTGELFF. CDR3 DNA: TGCGCCAGCAGCACGGACAGGGAGAACACCGGGGAGCTGTTTTTT.

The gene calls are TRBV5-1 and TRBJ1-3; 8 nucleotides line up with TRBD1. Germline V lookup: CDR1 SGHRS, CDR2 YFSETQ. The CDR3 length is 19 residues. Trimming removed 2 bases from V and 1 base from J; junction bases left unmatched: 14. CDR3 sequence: CASSFRDRSSAESGNTIYF. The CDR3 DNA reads TGCGCCAGCAGCTTCCGGGACAGGTCTAGCGCAGAGTCTGGAAACACCATATATTTT.

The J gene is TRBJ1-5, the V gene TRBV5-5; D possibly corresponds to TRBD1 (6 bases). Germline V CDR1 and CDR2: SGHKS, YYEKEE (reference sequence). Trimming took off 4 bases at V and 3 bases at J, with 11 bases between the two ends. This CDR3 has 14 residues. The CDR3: CASSHGQNNQPQHF. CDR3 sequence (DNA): TGTGCCAGCAGCCACGGACAGAACAATCAGCCCCAGCATTTT.

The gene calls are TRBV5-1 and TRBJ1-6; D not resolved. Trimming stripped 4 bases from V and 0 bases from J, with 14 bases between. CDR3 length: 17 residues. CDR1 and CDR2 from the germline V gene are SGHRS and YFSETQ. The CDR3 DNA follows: TGCGCCAGCAGCCCCCACGGGGAAAGCTCCTATAATTCACCCCTCCACTTT. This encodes CASSPHGESSYNSPLHF.

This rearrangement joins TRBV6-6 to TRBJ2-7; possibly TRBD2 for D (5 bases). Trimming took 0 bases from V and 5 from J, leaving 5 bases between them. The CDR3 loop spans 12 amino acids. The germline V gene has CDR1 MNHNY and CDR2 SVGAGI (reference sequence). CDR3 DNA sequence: TGTGCCAGCAGTTACTCCGGGGACGAGCAGTACTTC. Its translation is CASSYSGDEQYF.

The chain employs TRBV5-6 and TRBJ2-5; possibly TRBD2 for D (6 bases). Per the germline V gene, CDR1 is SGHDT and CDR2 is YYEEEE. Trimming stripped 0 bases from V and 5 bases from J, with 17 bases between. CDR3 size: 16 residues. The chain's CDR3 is CASSLGDGGIGETQYF. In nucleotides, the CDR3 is TGTGCCAGCAGCTTGGGGGACGGGGGTATTGGGGAGACCCAGTACTTC.

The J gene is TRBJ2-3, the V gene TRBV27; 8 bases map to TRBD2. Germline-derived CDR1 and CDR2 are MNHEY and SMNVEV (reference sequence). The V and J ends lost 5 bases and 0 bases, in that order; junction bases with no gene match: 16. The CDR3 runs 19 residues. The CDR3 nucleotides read TGTGCCAGCAGTCCCCCACCACCGGGACTAGAAGGAAGCACAGATACGCAGTATTTT. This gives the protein CASSPPPPGLEGSTDTQYF.

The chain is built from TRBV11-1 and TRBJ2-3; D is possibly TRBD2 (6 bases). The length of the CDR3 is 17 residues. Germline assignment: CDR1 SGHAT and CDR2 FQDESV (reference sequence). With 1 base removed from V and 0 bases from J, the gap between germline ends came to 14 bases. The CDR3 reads CASSLGPGGLSTDTQYF. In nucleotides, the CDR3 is TGTGCCAGCAGCTTAGGCCCAGGAGGGCTTAGCACAGATACGCAGTATTTT.

CDR3 nucleotides: TGTGCCAGCAGTTGGACAGCTAACTATGGCTACACCTTC. Translating gives CASSWTANYGYTF. The V and J genes are TRBV27 and TRBJ1-2, with TRBD1 as a possible D gene (6 bases). Germline CDR1 MNHEY, CDR2 SMNVEV (reference sequence). V shed 4 bases and J shed 0 bases, with 6 bases lying between them. CDR3 length: 13 amino acids.

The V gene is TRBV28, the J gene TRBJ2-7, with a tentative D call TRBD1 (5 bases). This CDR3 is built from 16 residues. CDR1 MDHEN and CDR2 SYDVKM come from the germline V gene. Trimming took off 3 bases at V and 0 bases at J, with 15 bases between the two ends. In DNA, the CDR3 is TGTGCCAGCAGTTTTGGTCGGACATTCAACTCCTACGAGCAGTACTTC. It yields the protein CASSFGRTFNSYEQYF.

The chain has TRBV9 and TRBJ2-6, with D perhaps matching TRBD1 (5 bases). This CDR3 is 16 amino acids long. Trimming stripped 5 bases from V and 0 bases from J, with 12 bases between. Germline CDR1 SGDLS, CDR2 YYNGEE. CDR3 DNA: TGTGCCAGCAGAAGTCGAAGGGGCTCTGGGGCCAACGTCCTGACTTTC. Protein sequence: CASRSRRGSGANVLTF.

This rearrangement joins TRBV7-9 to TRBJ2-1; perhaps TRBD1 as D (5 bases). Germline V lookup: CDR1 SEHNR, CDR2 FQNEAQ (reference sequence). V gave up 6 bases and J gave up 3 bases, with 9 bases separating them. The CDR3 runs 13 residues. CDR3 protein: CASRHQGYNEQFF. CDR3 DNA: TGTGCCAGCAGACATCAGGGCTACAATGAGCAGTTCTTC.

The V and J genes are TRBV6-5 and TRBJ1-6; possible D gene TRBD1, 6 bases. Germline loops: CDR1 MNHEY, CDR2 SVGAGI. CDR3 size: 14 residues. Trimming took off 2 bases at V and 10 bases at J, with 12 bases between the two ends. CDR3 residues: CASSYGRGTSPLHF. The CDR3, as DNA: TGTGCCAGCAGTTACGGAAGGGGGACCTCACCCCTCCACTTT.

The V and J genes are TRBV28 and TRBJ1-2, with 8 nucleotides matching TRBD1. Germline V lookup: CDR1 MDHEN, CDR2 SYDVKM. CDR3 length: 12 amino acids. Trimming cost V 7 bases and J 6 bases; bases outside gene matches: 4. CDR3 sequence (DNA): TGTGCCAGCACGACAGGGGTTAATGGCTACACCTTC. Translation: CASTTGVNGYTF.

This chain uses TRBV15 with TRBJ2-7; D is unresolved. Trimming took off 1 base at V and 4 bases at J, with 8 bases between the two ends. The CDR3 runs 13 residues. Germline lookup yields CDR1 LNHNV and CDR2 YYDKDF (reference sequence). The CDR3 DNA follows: TGTGCCACCAGCAGAGCCCACAGATACGAGCAGTACTTC. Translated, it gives CATSRAHRYEQYF.

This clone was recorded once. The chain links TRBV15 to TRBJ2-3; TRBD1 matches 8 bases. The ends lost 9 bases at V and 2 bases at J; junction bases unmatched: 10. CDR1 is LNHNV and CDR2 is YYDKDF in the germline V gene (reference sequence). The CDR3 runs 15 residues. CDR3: CATADRERTTDTQYF. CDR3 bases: TGTGCCACAGCGGACAGGGAAAGGACCACAGATACGCAGTATTTT.

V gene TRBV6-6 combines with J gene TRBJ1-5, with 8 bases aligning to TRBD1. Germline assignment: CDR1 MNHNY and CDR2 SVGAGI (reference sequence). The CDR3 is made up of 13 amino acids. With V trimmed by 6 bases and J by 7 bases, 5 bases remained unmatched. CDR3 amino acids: CASSDRGPQPQHF. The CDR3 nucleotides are TGTGCCAGCAGCGACAGGGGTCCACAGCCCCAGCATTTT.

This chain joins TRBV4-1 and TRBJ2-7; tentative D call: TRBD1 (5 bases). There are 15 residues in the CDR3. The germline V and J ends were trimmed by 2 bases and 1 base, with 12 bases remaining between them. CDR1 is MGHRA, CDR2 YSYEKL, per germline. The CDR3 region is CASSQSQGFSYEQYF. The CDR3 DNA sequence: TGCGCCAGCAGCCAATCTCAGGGATTTTCCTACGAGCAGTACTTC.

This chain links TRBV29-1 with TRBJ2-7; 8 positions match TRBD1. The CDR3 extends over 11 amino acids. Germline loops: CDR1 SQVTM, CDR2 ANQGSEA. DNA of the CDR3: TGCACACAGGGGGTAAACTACGAGCAGTACTTC. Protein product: CTQGVNYEQYF.

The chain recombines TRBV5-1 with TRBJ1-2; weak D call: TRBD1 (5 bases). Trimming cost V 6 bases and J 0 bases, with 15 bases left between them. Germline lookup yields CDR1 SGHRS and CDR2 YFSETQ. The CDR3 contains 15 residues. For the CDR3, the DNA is TGCGCCAGCACAGGCAGGGCAGGAGCTAACTATGGCTACACCTTC. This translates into CASTGRAGANYGYTF.

The CDR3 nucleotides are TGTGCCAGCAGCGGACTAGCGGGGAACAATGAGCAGTTCTTC. This codes for CASSGLAGNNEQFF. V gene TRBV9 combines with J gene TRBJ2-1, with TRBD2 identical over 11 bases. The CDR3 contains 14 residues. The trim removed 3 bases at V and 5 bases at J, leaving 1 base unmatched. The germline V gene encodes CDR1 SGDLS and CDR2 YYNGEE.

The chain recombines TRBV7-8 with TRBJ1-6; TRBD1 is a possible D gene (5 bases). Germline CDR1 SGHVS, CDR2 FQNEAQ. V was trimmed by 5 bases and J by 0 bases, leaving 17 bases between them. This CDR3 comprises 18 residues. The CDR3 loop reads CASSARWGVTSYNSPLHF. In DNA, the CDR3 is TGTGCCAGCAGCGCCCGGTGGGGGGTAACCTCCTATAATTCACCCCTCCACTTT.

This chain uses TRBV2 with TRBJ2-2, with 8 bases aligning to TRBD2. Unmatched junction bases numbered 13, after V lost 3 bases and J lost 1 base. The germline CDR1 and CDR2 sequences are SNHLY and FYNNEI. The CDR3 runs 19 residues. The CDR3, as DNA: TGTGCCAGCAGTGACCCAAATAAACGACTAGCGATGAACACCGGGGAGCTGTTTTTT. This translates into CASSDPNKRLAMNTGELFF.

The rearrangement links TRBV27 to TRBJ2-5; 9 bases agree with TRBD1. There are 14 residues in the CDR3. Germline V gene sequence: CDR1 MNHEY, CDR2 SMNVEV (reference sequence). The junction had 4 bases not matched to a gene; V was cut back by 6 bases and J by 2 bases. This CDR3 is CASRGTGIQETQYF. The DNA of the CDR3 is TGTGCCAGCAGGGGGACAGGGATTCAAGAGACCCAGTACTTC.

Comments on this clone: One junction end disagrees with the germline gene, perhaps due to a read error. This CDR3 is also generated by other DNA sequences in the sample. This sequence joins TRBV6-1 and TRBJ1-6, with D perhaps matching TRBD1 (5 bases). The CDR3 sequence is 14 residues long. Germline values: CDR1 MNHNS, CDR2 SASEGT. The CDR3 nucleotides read TGTGCCAGCAGTGGAAGGGGAAAGAATTCCCCCCTCCACTTT. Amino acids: CASSGRGKNSPLHF.

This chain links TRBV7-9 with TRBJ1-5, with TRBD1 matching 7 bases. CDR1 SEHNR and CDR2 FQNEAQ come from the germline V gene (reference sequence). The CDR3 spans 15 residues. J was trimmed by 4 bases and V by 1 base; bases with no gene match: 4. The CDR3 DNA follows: TGTGCCAGCAGCTTAGGAGGGGGCTGGAATCAGCCCCAGCATTTT. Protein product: CASSLGGGWNQPQHF.

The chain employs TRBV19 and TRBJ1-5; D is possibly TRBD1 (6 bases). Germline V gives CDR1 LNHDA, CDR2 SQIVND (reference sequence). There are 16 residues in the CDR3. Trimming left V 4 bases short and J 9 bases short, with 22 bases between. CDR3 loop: CASSTPYNRVQGPQHF. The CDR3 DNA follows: TGTGCCAGTAGTACCCCCTACAACAGGGTCCAGGGGCCCCAGCATTTT.

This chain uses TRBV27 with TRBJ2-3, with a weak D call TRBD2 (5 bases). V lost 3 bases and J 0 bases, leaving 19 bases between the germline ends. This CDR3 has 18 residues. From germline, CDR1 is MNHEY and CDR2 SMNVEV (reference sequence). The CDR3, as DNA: TGTGCCAGCAGTTTCTCCCCCTGGGGAGATCCTAGCACAGATACGCAGTATTTT. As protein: CASSFSPWGDPSTDTQYF.

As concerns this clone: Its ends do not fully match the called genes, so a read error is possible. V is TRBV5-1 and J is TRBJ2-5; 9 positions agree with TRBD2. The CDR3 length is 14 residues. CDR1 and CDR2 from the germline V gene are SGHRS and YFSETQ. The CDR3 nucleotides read TGCGCCAGCAGTTTGGTAGCGGGGGAAGAGACCCAGTACTTC. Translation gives CASSLVAGEETQYF.

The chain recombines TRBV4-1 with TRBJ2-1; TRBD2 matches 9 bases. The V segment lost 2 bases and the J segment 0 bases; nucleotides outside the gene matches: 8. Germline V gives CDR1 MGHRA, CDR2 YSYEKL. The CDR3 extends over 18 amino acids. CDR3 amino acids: CASSQLREGVYSYNEQFF. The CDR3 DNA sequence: TGCGCCAGCAGCCAATTGCGGGAGGGGGTATACTCCTACAATGAGCAGTTCTTC.

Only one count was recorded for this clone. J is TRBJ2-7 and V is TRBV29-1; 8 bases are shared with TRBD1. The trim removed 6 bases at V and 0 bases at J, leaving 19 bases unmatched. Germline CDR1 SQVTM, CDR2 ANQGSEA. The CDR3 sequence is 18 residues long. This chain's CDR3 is CSVSRLTGTGGSSYEQYF. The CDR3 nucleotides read TGCAGCGTGTCCCGGCTTACCGGTACAGGGGGTTCCTCCTACGAGCAGTACTTC.

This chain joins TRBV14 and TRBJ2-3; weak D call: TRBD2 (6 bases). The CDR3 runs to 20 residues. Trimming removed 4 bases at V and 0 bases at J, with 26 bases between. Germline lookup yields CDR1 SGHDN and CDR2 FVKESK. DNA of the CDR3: TGTGCCAGCAGCCGACGGAATGGGACTCGCCGAAGATCTAGCACAGATACGCAGTATTTT. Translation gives CASSRRNGTRRRSSTDTQYF.